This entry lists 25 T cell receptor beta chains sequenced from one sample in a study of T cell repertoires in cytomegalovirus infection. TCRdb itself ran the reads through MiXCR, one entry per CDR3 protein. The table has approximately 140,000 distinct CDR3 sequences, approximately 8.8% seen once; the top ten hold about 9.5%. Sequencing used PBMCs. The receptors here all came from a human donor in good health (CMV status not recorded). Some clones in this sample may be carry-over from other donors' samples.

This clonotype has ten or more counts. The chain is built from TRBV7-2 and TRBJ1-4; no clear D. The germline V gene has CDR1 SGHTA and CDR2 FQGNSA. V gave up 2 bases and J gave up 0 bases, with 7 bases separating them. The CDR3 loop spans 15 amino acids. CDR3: CASSLHLATNEKLFF. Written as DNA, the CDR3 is TGTGCCAGCAGCTTACATCTAGCAACTAATGAAAAACTGTTTTTT.

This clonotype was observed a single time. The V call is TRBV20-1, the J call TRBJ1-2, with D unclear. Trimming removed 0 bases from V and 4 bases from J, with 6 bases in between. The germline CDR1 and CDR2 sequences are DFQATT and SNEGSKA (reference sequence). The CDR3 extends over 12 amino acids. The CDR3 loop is CSARDYSYGYTF. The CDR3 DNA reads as TGCAGTGCTAGAGATTATAGCTATGGCTACACCTTC.

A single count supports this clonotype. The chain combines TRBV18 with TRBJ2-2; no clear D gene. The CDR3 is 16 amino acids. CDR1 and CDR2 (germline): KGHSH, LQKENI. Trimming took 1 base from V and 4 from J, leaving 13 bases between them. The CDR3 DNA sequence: TGTGCCAGCTCACCACTATCGGGTCGGAGCACCGGGGAGCTGTTTTTT. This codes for CASSPLSGRSTGELFF.

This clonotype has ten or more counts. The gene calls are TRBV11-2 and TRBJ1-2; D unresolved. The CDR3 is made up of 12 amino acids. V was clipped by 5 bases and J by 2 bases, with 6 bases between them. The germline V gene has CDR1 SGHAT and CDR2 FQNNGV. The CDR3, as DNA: TGTGCCAGCAGCCAACTGAACTATGGCTACACCTTC. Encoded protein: CASSQLNYGYTF.

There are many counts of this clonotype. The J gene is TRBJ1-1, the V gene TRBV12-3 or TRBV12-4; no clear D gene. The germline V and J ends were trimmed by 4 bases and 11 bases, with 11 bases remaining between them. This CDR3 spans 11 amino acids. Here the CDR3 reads CASSSSLRAFF. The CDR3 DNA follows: TGTGCCAGCAGTTCCAGCCTAAGGGCTTTCTTT.

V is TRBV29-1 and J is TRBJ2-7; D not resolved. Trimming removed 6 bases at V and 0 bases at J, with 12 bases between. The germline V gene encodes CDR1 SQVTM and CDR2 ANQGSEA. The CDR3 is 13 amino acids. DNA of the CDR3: TGCAGCGTGGACCTTAACGGCTCCTACGAGCAGTACTTC. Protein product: CSVDLNGSYEQYF.

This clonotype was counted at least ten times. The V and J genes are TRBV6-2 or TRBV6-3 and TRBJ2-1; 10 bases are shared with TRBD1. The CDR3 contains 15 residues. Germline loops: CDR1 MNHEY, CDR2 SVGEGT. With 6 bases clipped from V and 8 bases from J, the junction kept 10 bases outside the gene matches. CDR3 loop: CASSQGQGREDEQFF. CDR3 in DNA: TGTGCCAGCAGCCAGGGACAGGGGAGAGAGGATGAGCAGTTCTTC.

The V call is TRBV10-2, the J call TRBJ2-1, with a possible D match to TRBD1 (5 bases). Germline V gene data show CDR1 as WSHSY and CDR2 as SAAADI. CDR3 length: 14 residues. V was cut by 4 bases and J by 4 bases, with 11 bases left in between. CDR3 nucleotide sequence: TGCGCCAGCAGTGGGGGTGGGGCTTACAATGAGCAGTTCTTC. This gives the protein CASSGGGAYNEQFF.

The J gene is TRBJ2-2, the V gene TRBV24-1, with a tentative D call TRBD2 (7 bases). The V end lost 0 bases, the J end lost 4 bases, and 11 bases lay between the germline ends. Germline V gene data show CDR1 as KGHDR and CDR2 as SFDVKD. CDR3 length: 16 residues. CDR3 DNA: TGTGCCACCAGTGATTTGTGGGGGGGCCGCACCGGGGAGCTGTTTTTT. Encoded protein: CATSDLWGGRTGELFF.

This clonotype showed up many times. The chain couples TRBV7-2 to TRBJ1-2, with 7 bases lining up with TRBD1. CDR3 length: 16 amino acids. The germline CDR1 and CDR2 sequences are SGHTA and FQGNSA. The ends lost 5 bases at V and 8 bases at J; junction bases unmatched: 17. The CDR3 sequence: CASSPGGGDRVGGYTF. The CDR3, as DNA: TGTGCCAGCAGCCCAGGGGGGGGCGACAGGGTCGGAGGCTACACCTTC.

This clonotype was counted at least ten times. Here the CDR3 reads CASSRGGPISNTEAFF. CDR3 bases: TGCGCCAGCAGCCGGGGAGGCCCTATCTCGAACACTGAAGCTTTCTTT. The chain has TRBV4-1 and TRBJ1-1; D is uncertain. CDR3 length: 16 residues. The V gene's germline CDR1 is MGHRA and CDR2 YSYEKL. The V gene lost 4 bases and the J gene lost 1 base, with 16 bases spanning the gap.

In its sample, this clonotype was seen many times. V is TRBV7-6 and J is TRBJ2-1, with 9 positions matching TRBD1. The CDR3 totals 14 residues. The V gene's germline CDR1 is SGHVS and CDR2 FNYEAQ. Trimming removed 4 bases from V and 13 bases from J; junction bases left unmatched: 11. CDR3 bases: TGTGCCAGCAGCTCCTGGACAGGGGCATTTGACCAGTTCTTC. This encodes CASSSWTGAFDQFF.

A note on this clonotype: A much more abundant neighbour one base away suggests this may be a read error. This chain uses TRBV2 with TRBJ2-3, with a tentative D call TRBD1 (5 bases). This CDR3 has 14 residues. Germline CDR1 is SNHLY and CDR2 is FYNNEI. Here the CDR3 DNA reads TGTGCCGGCTCAGCAGGGATGGGCACAGCTACGCAGTATTTT. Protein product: CAGSAGMGTATQYF. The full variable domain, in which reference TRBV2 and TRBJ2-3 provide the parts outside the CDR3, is EPEVTQTPSHQVTQMGQEVILRCVPISNHLYFYWYRQILGQKVEFLVSFYNNEISEKSEIFDDQFSVERPDGSNFTLKIRSTKLEDSAMYFCAGSAGMGTATQYFGPGTRLTVL.

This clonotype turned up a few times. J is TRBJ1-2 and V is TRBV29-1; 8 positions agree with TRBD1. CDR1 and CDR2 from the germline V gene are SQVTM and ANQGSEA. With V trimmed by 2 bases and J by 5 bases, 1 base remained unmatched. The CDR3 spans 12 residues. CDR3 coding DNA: TGCAGCGTTGAACGGACAGGGTATGGCTACACCTTC. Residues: CSVERTGYGYTF.

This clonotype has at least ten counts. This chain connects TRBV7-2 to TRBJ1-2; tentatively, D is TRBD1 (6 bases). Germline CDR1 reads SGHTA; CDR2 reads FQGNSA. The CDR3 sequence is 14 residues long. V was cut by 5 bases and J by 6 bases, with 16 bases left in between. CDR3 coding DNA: TGTGCCAGCAGCCCGGGGGCCAGGCTGGATGGCTACACCTTC. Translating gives CASSPGARLDGYTF.

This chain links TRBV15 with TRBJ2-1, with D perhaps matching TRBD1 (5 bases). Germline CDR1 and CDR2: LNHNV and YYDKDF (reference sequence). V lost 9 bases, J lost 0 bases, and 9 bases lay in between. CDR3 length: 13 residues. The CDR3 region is CATGRTSYNEQFF. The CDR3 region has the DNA TGTGCCACGGGGCGGACCTCCTACAATGAGCAGTTCTTC.

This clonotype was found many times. The CDR3 loop is CATTGPIYEQYF. In DNA, the CDR3 is TGTGCCACGACAGGTCCCATCTACGAGCAGTACTTC. The chain uses TRBV19 and TRBJ2-7, with D perhaps matching TRBD1 (6 bases). Germline V gene sequence: CDR1 LNHDA, CDR2 SQIVND (reference sequence). V shed 10 bases and J shed 3 bases, with 13 bases lying between them. The CDR3 sequence is 12 residues long.

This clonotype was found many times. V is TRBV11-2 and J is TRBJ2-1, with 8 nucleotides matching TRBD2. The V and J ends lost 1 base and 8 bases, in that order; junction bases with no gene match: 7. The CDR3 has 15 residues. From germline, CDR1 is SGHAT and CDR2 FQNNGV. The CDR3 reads CASSLVTRGADEQFF. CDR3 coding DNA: TGTGCCAGCAGCTTAGTTACGCGGGGGGCTGATGAGCAGTTCTTC.

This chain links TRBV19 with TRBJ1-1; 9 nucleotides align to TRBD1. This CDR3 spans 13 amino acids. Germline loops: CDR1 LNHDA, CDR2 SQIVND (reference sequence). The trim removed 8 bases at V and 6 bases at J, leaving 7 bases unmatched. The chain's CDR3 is CASARTGVAEAFF. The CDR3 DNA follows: TGTGCCAGTGCCAGGACAGGGGTTGCTGAAGCTTTCTTT.

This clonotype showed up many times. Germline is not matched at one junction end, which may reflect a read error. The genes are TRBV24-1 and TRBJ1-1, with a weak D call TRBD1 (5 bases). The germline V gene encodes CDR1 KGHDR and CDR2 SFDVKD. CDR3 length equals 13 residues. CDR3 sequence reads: CATSDYGAGGAFF. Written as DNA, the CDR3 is TGTGCCACCAGCGATTATGGGGCGGGTGGTGCTTTCTTT.

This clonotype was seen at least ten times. The CDR3 DNA follows: TGTGCCAGCGGACAGGAGAACACCGGGGAGCTGTTTTTT. Protein product: CASGQENTGELFF. The V and J genes are TRBV2 and TRBJ2-2; 7 bases agree with TRBD1. CDR3 length: 13 residues. Trimming cost V 8 bases and J 1 base; bases outside gene matches: 1. The germline CDR1 and CDR2 sequences are SNHLY and FYNNEI.

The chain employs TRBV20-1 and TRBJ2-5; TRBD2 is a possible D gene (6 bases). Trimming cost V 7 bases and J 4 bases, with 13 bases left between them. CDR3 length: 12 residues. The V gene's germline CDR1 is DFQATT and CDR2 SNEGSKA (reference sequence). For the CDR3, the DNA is TGCAGTGGAATGCGGGGCTCAGAGACCCAGTACTTC. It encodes CSGMRGSETQYF.

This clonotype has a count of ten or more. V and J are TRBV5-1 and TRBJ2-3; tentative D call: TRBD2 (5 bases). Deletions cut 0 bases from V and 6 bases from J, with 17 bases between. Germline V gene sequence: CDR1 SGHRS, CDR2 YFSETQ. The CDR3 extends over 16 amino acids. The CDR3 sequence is CASSLVGLPPLDTQYF. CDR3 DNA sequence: TGCGCCAGCAGCTTGGTCGGACTTCCACCGCTGGATACGCAGTATTTT.

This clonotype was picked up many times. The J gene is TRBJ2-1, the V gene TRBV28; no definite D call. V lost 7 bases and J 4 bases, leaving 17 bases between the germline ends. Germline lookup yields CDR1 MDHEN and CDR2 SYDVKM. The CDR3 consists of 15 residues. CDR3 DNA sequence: TGTGCCAGCATAAGTTTGGCGGAGCCGTACAATGAGCAGTTCTTC. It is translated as CASISLAEPYNEQFF.

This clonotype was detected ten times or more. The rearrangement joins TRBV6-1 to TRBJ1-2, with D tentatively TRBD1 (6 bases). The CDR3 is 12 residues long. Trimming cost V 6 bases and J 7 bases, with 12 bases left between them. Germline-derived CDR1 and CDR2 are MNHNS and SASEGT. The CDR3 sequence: CASRTGSLGYTF. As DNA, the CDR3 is TGTGCCAGCAGAACAGGGAGCCTTGGCTACACCTTC.